The rows below give T cell receptor beta chains drawn from one sample of a study of cytotoxic CD8 clonotypes in ibrutinib-treated CLL. Here immunoSEQ multiplex PCR was the method, and the copy in TCRdb shows in-frame clones only, minus some. The repertoire holds over 200,000 clones, with 60% to 80% as singletons. The starting material was PBMCs, obtained after 12 months of ibrutinib treatment. The origin of the receptors is a human donor with chronic lymphocytic leukemia. CDR3s include the opening cysteine and the closing phenylalanine or tryptophan. A D gene is named only where the DNA matches it firmly. The size entry is marked missing in some rows and otherwise reads once, few, many or a size class.

>NA|NA|TRBJ1-2|TRBV5-8|16
TGTGCCAGCAGCTCTCTACTCCCGGGGCGGATCTATGGCTACACCTTC
CASSSLLPGRIYGYTF
>NA|NA|TRBJ2-7|TRBV18|15
TGTGCCAGCTCACCATTGGGGCTCCCGAGCGACGAGCAGTACTTC
CASSPLGLPSDEQYF
>NA|NA|TRBJ2-1|TRBV18|14
TGTGCCAGCTCACCAAGCCGGGGGTTGGATGAGCAGTTCTTC
CASSPSRGLDEQFF
>TRBD1|NA|TRBJ1-2|TRBV6-5|13
TGTGCCAGCAGTTACGACAGGGTAGGAGGCTACACCTTC
CASSYDRVGGYTF
>TRBD2|NA|TRBJ2-4|TRBV5-1|16
TGCGCCAGCAGCGGCGGGACTAGCGGGAGAATGAACATTCAGTACTTC
CASSGGTSGRMNIQYF
>NA|NA|TRBJ2-7|TRBV5-4|15
TGTGCCAGCAGCTTGTTACAGGGCCCCCTCTGGGAGCAGTACTTC
CASSLLQGPLWEQYF
>NA|NA|TRBJ2-7|TRBV11-1|15
TGTGCCAGCAGCTTAAAACCCGGGAACTCCTACGAGCAGTACTTC
CASSLKPGNSYEQYF
>NA|NA|TRBJ1-1|TRBV6-5|15
TGTGCCAGCAGTTACAGGCAGGGCCTGAACACTGAAGCTTTCTTT
CASSYRQGLNTEAFF
>NA|NA|TRBJ1-1|TRBV4-1|13
TGCGCCAGCAGCCAAGTCCCTGCCACTGAAGCTTTCTTT
CASSQVPATEAFF
>NA|NA|TRBJ2-7|TRBV4-2|13
TGTGCCAGCAGCCAAACAGAAATATACGAGCAGTACTTC
CASSQTEIYEQYF
>NA|NA|TRBJ2-5|TRBV28|14
TGTGCCAGCAGCACCGGGACTCCACAAGAGACCCAGTACTTC
CASSTGTPQETQYF
>NA|NA|TRBJ1-1|TRBV7-3|14
TGTGCCAGCAGCTTAGGGGCGATGAACACTGAAGCTTTCTTT
CASSLGAMNTEAFF
>NA|NA|TRBJ2-1|TRBV29-1|14
TGCAGCGTTGTCCGCCCGGGCTTGAGCAATGAGCAGTTCTTC
CSVVRPGLSNEQFF
>NA|NA|TRBJ1-4|TRBV29-1|13
TGCAGCGTTGAGGGCAGGGGCCCTGAAAAACTGTTTTTT
CSVEGRGPEKLFF
>NA|NA|TRBJ2-1|TRBV5-1|15
TGCGCCAGCAGCTTGTTTATAGCCGTCAAGAATGAGCAGTTCTTC
CASSLFIAVKNEQFF
>NA|once|TRBJ2-3|TRBV9|16
TGTGCCAGCAGCGTAGTAGGGACCTCCTCCACAGATACGCAGTATTTT
CASSVVGTSSTDTQYF
>TRBD2|NA|TRBJ2-7|TRBV28|16
TGTGCCAGCAGGGTTAGCGGGAGGGCCCCCACTGAGGAGCAGTACTTC
CASRVSGRAPTEEQYF
>NA|once|TRBJ1-3|TRBV19|14
TGTGCCAGTAGATCACCAGAAGGTGGAAACACCATATATTTT
CASRSPEGGNTIYF
>NA|NA|TRBJ1-6|TRBV6-5|15
TGTGCCAGCAGTTATAGTTGGGTCTCAGACTCACCCCTCCACTTT
CASSYSWVSDSPLHF
>NA|NA|TRBJ1-2|TRBV7-7|15
TGTGCTAGCAGCTGTCCCTACGGGCTTTCTTATGGCTACACCTTC
CASSCPYGLSYGYTF
>NA|NA|TRBJ1-6|TRBV9|14
TGTGCCAGCAGCCCAGAGGACTATAATTCACCCCTCCACTTT
CASSPEDYNSPLHF
>NA|NA|TRBJ1-2|TRBV9|14
TGTGCCAGCACCGAAGACGGACAGACCTATGGCTACACCTTC
CASTEDGQTYGYTF
>NA|NA|TRBJ2-3|TRBV18|14
TGTGCCAGCTCCTCCGGGACGGTCACAGATACGCAGTATTTT
CASSSGTVTDTQYF
>NA|NA|TRBJ2-3|TRBV6-5|14
TGTGCCAGCAGCGTTATGCCTAGCACAGATACGCAGTATTTT
CASSVMPSTDTQYF
>TRBD1|NA|TRBJ1-4|TRBV25-1|15
TGTGCCAGCAGTGTGCCAGGGGGCCCTAATGAAAAACTGTTTTTT
CASSVPGGPNEKLFF
>NA|NA|TRBJ1-2|TRBV6-5|16
TGTGCCAGCAGTTACTCGGGCAGTTCTACTAACTATGGCTACACCTTC
CASSYSGSSTNYGYTF
>TRBD2|NA|TRBJ2-3|TRBV6-4|16
TGTGCCAGCAGTGACACCAGCGGGAGAGGGGCAGATACGCAGTATTTT
CASSDTSGRGADTQYF
>NA|NA|TRBJ2-5|TRBV29-1|13
TGCAGCGTTGCCGGGGGCGGAGGGGAGACCCAGTACTTC
CSVAGGGGETQYF
>NA|NA|TRBJ1-1|TRBV27|12
TGTGCCAGCAGTCCGCAGGGCACTGAAGCTTTCTTT
CASSPQGTEAFF
>NA|NA|TRBJ1-5|TRBV6-6|16
TGTGCCAGCAGTTACTCAAGGGGAGTTACCAATCAGCCCCAGCATTTT
CASSYSRGVTNQPQHF